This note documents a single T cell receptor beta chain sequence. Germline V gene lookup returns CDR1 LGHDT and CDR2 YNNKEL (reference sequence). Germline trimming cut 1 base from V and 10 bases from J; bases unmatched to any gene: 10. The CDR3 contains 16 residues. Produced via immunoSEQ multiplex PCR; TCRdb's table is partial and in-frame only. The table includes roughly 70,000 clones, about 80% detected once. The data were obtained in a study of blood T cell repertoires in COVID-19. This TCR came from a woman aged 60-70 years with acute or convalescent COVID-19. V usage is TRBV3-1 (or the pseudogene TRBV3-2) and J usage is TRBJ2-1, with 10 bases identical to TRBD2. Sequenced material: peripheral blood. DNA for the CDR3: TGTGCCAGCAGCCAAGGAGCTAGCGGGGGCGCAAGGGAGCAGTTCTTC. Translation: CASSQGASGGAREQFF.